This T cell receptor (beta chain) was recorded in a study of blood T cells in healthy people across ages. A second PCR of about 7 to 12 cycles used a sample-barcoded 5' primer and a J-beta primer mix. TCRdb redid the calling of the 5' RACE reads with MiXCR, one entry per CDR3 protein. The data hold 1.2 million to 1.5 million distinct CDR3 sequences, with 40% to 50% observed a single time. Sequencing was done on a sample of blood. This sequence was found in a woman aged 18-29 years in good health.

The CDR3 DNA reads as TGCGCCAGCAGCCCGACTGAGGCAGGTCTCTACGAGCAGTACTTC. Translating gives CASSPTEAGLYEQYF. The V gene is TRBV4-1, the J gene TRBJ2-7; D remains ambiguous. The ends were cut back, 4 bases at V and 3 bases at J, with 16 bases in the middle. The CDR3 is 15 residues long. Germline V lookup: CDR1 MGHRA, CDR2 YSYEKL.